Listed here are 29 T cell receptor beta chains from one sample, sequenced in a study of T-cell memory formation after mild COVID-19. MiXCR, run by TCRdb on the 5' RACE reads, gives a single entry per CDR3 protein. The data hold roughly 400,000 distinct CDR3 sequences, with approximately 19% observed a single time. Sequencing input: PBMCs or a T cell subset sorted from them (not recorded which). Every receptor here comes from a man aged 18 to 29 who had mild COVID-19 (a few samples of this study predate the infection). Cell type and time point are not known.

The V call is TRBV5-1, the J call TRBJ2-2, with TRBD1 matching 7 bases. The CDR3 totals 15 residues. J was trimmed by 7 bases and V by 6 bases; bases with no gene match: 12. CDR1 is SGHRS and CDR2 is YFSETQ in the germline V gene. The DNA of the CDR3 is TGCGCCAGCACGCCGAGACAGGGCCCCGACGGGGAGCTGTTTTTT. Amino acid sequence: CASTPRQGPDGELFF.

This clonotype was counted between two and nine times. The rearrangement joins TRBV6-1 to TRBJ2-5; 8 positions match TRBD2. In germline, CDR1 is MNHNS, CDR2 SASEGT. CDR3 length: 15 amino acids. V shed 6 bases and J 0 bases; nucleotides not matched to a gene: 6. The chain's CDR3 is CASRTSASYQETQYF. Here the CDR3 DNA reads TGTGCCAGCAGGACTAGCGCCTCGTACCAAGAGACCCAGTACTTC.

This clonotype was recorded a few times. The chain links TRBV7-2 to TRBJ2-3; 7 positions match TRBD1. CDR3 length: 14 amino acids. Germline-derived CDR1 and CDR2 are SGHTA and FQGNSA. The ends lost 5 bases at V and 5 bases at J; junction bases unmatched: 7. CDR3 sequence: CASSHSSGGDTQYF. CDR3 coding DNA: TGTGCCAGCAGCCACTCATCAGGGGGAGATACGCAGTATTTT.

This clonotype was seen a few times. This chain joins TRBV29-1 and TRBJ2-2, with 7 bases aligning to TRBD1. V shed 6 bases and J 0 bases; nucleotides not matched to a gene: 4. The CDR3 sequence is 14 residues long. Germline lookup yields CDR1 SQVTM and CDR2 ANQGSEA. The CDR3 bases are TGCAGCGTGGGGACAGCTTCGAACACCGGGGAGCTGTTTTTT. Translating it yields CSVGTASNTGELFF.

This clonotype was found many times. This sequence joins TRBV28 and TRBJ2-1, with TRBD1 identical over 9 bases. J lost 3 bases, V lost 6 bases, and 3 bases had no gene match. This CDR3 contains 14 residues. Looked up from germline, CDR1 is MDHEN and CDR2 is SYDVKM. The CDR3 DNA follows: TGTGCCAGCAGACCGGGACAGGGCTACAATGAGCAGTTCTTC. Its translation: CASRPGQGYNEQFF.

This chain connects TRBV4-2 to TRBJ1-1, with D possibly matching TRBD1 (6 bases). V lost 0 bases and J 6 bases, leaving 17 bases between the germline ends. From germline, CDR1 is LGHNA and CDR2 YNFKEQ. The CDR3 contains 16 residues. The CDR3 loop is CASSQDGGGRVAEAFF. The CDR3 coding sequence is TGTGCCAGCAGCCAAGATGGAGGGGGGAGGGTCGCTGAAGCTTTCTTT.

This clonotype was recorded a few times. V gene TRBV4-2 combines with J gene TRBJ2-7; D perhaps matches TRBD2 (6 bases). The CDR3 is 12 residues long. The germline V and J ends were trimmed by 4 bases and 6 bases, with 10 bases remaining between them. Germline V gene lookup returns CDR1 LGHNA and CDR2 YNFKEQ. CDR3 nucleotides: TGTGCCAGCAGCCCGGACGGGGGCGAGCAGTACTTC. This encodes CASSPDGGEQYF.

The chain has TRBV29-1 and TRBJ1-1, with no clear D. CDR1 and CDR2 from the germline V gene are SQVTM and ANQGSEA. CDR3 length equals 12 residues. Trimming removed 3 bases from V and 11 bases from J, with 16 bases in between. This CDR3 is CSVDSPQKAAFF. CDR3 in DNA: TGCAGCGTTGACAGCCCTCAGAAAGCGGCTTTCTTT.

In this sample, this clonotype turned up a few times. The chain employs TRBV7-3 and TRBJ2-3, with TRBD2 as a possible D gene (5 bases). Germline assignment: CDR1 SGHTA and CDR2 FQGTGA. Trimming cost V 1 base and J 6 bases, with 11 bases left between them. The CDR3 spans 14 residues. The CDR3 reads CASSLRGSEDTQYF. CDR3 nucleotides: TGTGCCAGCAGCTTAAGAGGGTCGGAGGATACGCAGTATTTT.

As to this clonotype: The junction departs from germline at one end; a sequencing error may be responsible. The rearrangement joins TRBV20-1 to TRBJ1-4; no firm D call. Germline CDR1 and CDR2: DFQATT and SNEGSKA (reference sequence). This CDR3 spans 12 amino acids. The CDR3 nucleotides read TGCAGCGCTACGGCAACTAATGAAAAACTGTTTTTT. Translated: CSATATNEKLFF.

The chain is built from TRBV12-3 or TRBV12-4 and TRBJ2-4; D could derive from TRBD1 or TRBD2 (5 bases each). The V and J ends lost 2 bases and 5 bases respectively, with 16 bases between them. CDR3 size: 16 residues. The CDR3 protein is CASSLLRLRDENIQYF. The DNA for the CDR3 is TGTGCCAGCAGTTTATTGCGGCTCCGGGACGAAAACATTCAGTACTTC.

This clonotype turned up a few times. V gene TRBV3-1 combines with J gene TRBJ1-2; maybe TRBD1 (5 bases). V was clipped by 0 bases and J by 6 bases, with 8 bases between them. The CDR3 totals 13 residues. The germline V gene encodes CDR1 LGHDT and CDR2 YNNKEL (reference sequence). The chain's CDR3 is CASSQDGGNGYTF. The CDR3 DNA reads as TGTGCCAGCAGCCAAGACGGGGGTAATGGCTACACCTTC.

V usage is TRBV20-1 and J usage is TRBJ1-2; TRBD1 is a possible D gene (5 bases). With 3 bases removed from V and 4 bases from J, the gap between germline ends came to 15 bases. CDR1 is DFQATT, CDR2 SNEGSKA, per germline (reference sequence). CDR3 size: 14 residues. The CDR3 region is CSARGETTIYGYTF. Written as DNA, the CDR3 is TGCAGTGCTAGGGGGGAAACGACAATCTATGGCTACACCTTC.

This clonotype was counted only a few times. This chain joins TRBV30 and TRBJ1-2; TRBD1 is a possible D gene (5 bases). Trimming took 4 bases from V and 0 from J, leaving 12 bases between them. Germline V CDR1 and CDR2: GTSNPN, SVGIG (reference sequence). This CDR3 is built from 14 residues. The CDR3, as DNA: TGTGCCTGGACTCCCGGGGGTTCTAACTATGGCTACACCTTC. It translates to CAWTPGGSNYGYTF.

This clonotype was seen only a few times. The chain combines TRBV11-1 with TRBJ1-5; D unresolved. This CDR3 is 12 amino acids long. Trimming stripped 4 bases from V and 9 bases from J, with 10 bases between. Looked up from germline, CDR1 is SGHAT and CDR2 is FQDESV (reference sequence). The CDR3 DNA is TGTGCCAGCAGCTCTTCGGTCGGGCCCCAGCATTTT. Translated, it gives CASSSSVGPQHF.

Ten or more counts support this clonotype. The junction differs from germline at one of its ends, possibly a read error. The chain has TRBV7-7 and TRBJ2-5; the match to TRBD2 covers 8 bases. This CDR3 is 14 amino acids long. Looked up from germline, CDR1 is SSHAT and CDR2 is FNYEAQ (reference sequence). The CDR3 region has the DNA TGTGCTAGCAGCTCGGGACTAGTAGGAGAGACCCAGTACTTC. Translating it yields CASSSGLVGETQYF. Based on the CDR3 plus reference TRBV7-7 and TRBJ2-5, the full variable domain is GAGVSQSPRYKVTKRGQDVTLRCDPISSHATLYWYQQALGQGPEFLTYFNYEAQPDKSGLPSDRFSAERPEGSISTLTIQRTEQRDSAMYRCASSSGLVGETQYFGPGTRLLVL.

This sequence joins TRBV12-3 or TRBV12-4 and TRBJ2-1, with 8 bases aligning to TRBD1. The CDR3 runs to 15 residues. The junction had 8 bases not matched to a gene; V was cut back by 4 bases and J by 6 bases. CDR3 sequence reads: CASSYGQGMSNEQFF. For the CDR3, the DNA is TGTGCCAGCAGTTACGGACAGGGTATGAGCAATGAGCAGTTCTTC.

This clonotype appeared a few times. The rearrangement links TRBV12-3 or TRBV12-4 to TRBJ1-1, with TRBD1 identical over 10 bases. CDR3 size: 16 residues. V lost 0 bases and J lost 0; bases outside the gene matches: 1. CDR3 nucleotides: TGTGCCAGCAGTTTAGCCGGGACAGGGGTGAACACTGAAGCTTTCTTT. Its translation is CASSLAGTGVNTEAFF.

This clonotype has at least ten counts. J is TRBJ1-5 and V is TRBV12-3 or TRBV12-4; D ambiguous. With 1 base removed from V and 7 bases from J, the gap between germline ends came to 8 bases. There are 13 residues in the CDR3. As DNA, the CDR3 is TGTGCCAGCAGTTTAGGTCCGGGCCAGCCCCAGCATTTT. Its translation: CASSLGPGQPQHF.

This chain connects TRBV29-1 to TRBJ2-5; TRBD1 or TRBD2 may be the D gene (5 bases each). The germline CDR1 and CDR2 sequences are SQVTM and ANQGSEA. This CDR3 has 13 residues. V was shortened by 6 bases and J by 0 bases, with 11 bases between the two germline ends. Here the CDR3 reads CSVEGQNQETQYF. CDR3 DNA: TGCAGCGTCGAGGGGCAGAACCAAGAGACCCAGTACTTC.

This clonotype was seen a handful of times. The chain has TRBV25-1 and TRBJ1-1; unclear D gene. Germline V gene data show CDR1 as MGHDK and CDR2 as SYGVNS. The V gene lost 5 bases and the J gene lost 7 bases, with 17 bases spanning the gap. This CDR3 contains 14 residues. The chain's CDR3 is CASSRDWAASEAFF. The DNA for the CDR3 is TGTGCCAGCAGTCGTGACTGGGCGGCCAGTGAAGCTTTCTTT.

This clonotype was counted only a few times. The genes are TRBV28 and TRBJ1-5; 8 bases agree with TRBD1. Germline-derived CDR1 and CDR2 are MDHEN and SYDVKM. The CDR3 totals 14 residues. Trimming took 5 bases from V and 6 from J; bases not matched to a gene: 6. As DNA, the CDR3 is TGTGCCAGCAGTACACAGGGGGGTAGTCAGCCCCAGCATTTT. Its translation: CASSTQGGSQPQHF. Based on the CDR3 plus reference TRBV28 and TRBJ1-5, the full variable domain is DVKVTQSSRYLVKRTGEKVFLECVQDMDHENMFWYRQDPGLGLRLIYFSYDVKMKEKGDIPEGYSVSREKKERFSLILESASTNQTSMYLCASSTQGGSQPQHFGDGTRLSIL.

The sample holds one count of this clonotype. CDR3 sequence (DNA): TGCAGTGCCCTAGTGGGGGGTGGCTATGGCTACACCTTC. It codes for CSALVGGGYGYTF. The chain combines TRBV20-1 with TRBJ1-2; TRBD1 might be the D (5 bases). V gave up 6 bases and J gave up 4 bases, with 15 bases separating them. The CDR3 loop spans 13 amino acids. Per germline, CDR1 DFQATT and CDR2 SNEGSKA (reference sequence).

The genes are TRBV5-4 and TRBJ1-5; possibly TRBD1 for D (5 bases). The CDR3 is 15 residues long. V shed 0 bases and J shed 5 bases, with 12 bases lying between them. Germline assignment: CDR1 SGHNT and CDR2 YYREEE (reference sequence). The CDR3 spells CASSLGGGRDQPQHF. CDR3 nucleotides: TGTGCCAGCAGCTTGGGGGGGGGTCGGGATCAGCCCCAGCATTTT.

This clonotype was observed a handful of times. CDR3 region: CASSHGGAENEQFF. The CDR3 DNA follows: TGCGCCAGCAGTCACGGCGGGGCTGAAAATGAGCAGTTCTTC. The rearrangement joins TRBV23-1 to TRBJ2-1, with D maybe TRBD2 (6 bases). TRBV23-1 is given ORF status, its function remaining uncertain. The length of the CDR3 is 14 residues. Trimming cost V 3 bases and J 7 bases, with 13 bases left between them.

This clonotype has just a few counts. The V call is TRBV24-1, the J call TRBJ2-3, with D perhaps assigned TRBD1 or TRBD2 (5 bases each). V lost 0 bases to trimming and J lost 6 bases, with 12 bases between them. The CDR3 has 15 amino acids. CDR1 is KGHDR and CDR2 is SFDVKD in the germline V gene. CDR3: CATSDLKGAGDTQYF. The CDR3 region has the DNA TGTGCCACCAGTGATTTGAAAGGGGCGGGTGATACGCAGTATTTT.

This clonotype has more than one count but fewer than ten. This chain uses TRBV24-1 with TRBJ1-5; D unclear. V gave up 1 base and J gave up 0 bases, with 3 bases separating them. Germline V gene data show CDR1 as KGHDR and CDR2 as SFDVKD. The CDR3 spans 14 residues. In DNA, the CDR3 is TGTGCCACCAGTGATTTCAATAGCAATCAGCCCCAGCATTTT. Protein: CATSDFNSNQPQHF.

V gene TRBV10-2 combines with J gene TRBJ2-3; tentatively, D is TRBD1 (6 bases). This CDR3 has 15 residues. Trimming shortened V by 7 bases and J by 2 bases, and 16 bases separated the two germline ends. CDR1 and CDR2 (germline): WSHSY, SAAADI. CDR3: CASMTGHHNTDTQYF. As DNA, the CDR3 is TGCGCCAGCATGACAGGACACCATAACACAGATACGCAGTATTTT.

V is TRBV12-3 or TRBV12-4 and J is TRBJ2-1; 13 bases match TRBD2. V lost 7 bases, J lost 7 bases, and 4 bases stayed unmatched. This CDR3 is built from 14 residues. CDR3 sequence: CASTLTSGGNEQFF. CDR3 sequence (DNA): TGTGCCAGCACCCTGACTAGCGGGGGGAATGAGCAGTTCTTC.